Shown below are 14 T cell receptor beta chains from a single sample sequenced in a study of graft-versus-host responses after intestinal transplantation. No antigen has been identified for these receptors. Only in-frame clones appear in the TCRdb table, and some are missing; sequencing was by immunoSEQ multiplex PCR. The sample records over 120,000 clones, about 90% being singletons. Sequencing was performed on unstimulated CD4+ T cells sorted from spleen or lymph node cells, taken before intestinal transplant. The receptor source for this set is a human donor who received an intestinal transplant.

This chain's CDR3 is CASSKGLAGPHNEQFF. The CDR3 region has the DNA TGTGCCAGCAGCAAAGGACTAGCGGGCCCTCACAATGAGCAGTTCTTC. The chain links TRBV21-1 to TRBJ2-1; the table's D call TRBD2 went unverified against the DNA. TRBV21-1 is tagged as a pseudogene. The CDR3 sequence is 16 residues long.

The chain employs TRBV6-1 and TRBJ2-1; D remains unclear. V was clipped by 7 bases and J by 0 bases, with 13 bases between them. Germline lookup yields CDR1 MNHNS and CDR2 SASEGT. The CDR3 totals 15 residues. CDR3 bases: TGTGCCAGCAAAGCCCAGATCCCCTCCTACAATGAGCAGTTCTTC. It codes for CASKAQIPSYNEQFF.

This chain joins TRBV11-2 and TRBJ1-2; 7 bases are shared with TRBD1. Germline CDR1 is SGHAT and CDR2 is FQNNGV. CDR3 length equals 15 residues. V dropped 5 bases and J dropped 7; count of bases not matched to a gene: 13. CDR3 sequence (DNA): TGTGCCAGCAGCCTCTACCGACAGGGAAGAATTGGCTACACCTTC. It codes for CASSLYRQGRIGYTF.

The chain combines TRBV7-3 with TRBJ2-7, with D possibly being TRBD1 (7 bases). From germline, CDR1 is SGHTA and CDR2 FQGTGA. The V end lost 2 bases, the J end lost 0 bases, and 14 bases lay between the germline ends. This CDR3 spans 16 amino acids. CDR3 bases: TGTGCCAGCAGCTTAGGCGGGGACAGTCCCTCCTACGAGCAGTACTTC. Translating it yields CASSLGGDSPSYEQYF.

J is TRBJ2-5 and V is TRBV19; 13 bases agree with TRBD2. The CDR3 is 17 residues long. The trim removed 2 bases at V and 4 bases at J, leaving 7 bases unmatched. Germline V lookup: CDR1 LNHDA, CDR2 SQIVND (reference sequence). The DNA of the CDR3 is TGTGCCAGTAGTATACGACTAGCGGGAGGTTTGGGAGAGACCCAGTACTTC. Encoded protein: CASSIRLAGGLGETQYF.

The chain links TRBV7-9 to TRBJ2-3; D is uncertain. CDR3 length: 12 amino acids. Germline loops: CDR1 SEHNR, CDR2 FQNEAQ (reference sequence). Between the trimmed V and J ends, which lost 4 bases and 2 bases, there was a span of 4 bases. The CDR3 DNA reads TGTGCCAGCAGCTCCATCACAGATACGCAGTATTTT. Translation: CASSSITDTQYF.

The rearrangement joins TRBV19 to TRBJ1-1, with TRBD1 as a possible D gene (6 bases). The CDR3 extends over 16 amino acids. Germline loops: CDR1 LNHDA, CDR2 SQIVND (reference sequence). V was trimmed by 6 bases and J by 6 bases, leaving 23 bases between them. The CDR3 DNA follows: TGTGCCAGTAGGGTCCTTCCCTTGGGGGGCGGCTCTGAAGCTTTCTTT. Amino acid sequence: CASRVLPLGGGSEAFF.

This clone was seen more than once but under ten times. For the CDR3, the DNA is TGTGCCAGCAGTTACACGGGACCCCGGGCGGGAGAGACCCAGTACTTC. Amino acid sequence: CASSYTGPRAGETQYF. V usage is TRBV6-5 and J usage is TRBJ2-5, with D perhaps assigned TRBD1 or TRBD2 (5 bases each). The ends were cut back, 2 bases at V and 4 bases at J, with 17 bases in the middle. CDR1 MNHEY and CDR2 SVGAGI come from the germline V gene. There are 16 residues in the CDR3.

The V and J genes are TRBV27 and TRBJ2-3, with D possibly matching TRBD2 (5 bases). Germline CDR1 is MNHEY and CDR2 is SMNVEV (reference sequence). The CDR3 extends over 16 amino acids. Deletions cut 8 bases from V and 3 bases from J, with 21 bases between. In DNA, the CDR3 is TGTGCCAGCCGACCTAACCTAGCCCTCGTAACAGATACGCAGTATTTT. It specifies CASRPNLALVTDTQYF.

The chain recombines TRBV28 with TRBJ2-7, with a tentative D call TRBD1 (6 bases). The V end was cut by 3 bases, the J end by 6 bases, with 18 bases between. The CDR3 extends over 15 amino acids. Germline V lookup: CDR1 MDHEN, CDR2 SYDVKM. DNA for the CDR3: TGTGCCAGCAGTTTCAGGGGTTATGTGACAAGCGAGCAGTACTTC. Its protein product is CASSFRGYVTSEQYF.

This chain uses TRBV5-6 with TRBJ2-3, with D possibly matching TRBD1 (6 bases). CDR1 and CDR2 from the germline V gene are SGHDT and YYEEEE. V gave up 4 bases and J gave up 2 bases, with 11 bases separating them. CDR3 length: 14 residues. The CDR3 is CASSRQADTDTQYF. The CDR3 coding sequence is TGTGCCAGCAGCAGACAGGCCGACACAGATACGCAGTATTTT.

The chain carries TRBV4-3 and TRBJ2-1, with 14 bases aligning to TRBD2. The CDR3 runs to 19 residues. J gave up 3 bases and V 3 bases, and 10 bases lay outside the gene matches. CDR1 LGHNA and CDR2 YSLEER come from the germline V gene. CDR3 bases: TGCGCCAGCAGCCAGGCCCGGGGGACTAGCGGGAGATTCTACAATGAGCAGTTCTTC. It translates to CASSQARGTSGRFYNEQFF.

CDR3 sequence: CASSLDGGREQFF. The CDR3 DNA sequence: TGTGCCAGCAGCTTAGATGGGGGGCGGGAGCAGTTCTTC. This chain connects TRBV7-9 to TRBJ2-1; D tentatively reads TRBD1 or TRBD2 (6 bases each). This CDR3 contains 13 residues. The V end lost 1 base, the J end lost 10 bases, and 11 bases lay between the germline ends. The germline gives CDR1 SEHNR, CDR2 FQNEAQ (reference sequence).

This chain joins TRBV19 and TRBJ1-1; TRBD1 aligns across 8 bases. After removal of 5 bases from V and 3 bases from J, the junction contained 2 bases not matched to a gene. Germline loops: CDR1 LNHDA, CDR2 SQIVND (reference sequence). This CDR3 region has 13 residues. CDR3 in amino acids: CASSSTGDTEAFF. DNA of the CDR3: TGTGCCAGTAGTTCGACAGGGGACACTGAAGCTTTCTTT.